This entry describes one T cell receptor beta chain. The source of the sample is a study of T cell responses to AZD1222 COVID-19 vaccine. Study overall: The analysis combined second doses at about 4 or about 12 weeks.

Germline values: CDR1 KGHSH, CDR2 LQKENI. This CDR3 is built from 15 residues. V was pared by 3 bases and J by 7 bases, with 15 bases between. The assay was immunoSEQ multiplex PCR, and TCRdb's table has in-frame clones only and misses some. This table holds some 130,000 clones, around 90% found once. This receptor was identified in an adult in good health. Source: peripheral blood, taken on day 0 of AZD1222 vaccination. This sequence joins TRBV18 and TRBJ2-2, with D uncertain. The CDR3 coding sequence is TGTGCCAGCTCACCTGAAGCAGCAACGGGCGGGGAGCTGTTTTTT. It codes for CASSPEAATGGELFF.